This entry lists 30 T cell receptor beta chains sequenced from one sample in a study of blood T cell repertoires in COVID-19. Method: immunoSEQ multiplex PCR; TCRdb's copy keeps in-frame clones and lacks some. The table lists about 210,000 clones, around 82% of them singletons, with around 2.5% in the top ten. The sample comprised peripheral blood. These receptors were collected from a middle-aged woman with active or convalescent COVID-19.

This clone was counted a few times. The rearrangement uses TRBV30 and TRBJ1-3; D unclear. The CDR3 consists of 15 residues. Deletions cut 3 bases from V and 2 bases from J, with 14 bases between. Germline CDR1 is GTSNPN and CDR2 is SVGIG (reference sequence). CDR3 coding DNA: TGTGCCTGGAGGAAAGGGAGTTGGACTGGAAACACCATATATTTT. Its protein product is CAWRKGSWTGNTIYF. The full variable domain, rest sourced from reference TRBV30 and TRBJ1-3, is SQTIHQWPATLVQPVGSPLSLECTVEGTSNPNLYWYRQAAGRGLQLLFYSVGIGQISSEVPQNLSASRPQDRQFILSSKKLLLSDSGFYLCAWRKGSWTGNTIYFGEGSWLTVV.

This clone was seen just once. The chain has TRBV6-2 or TRBV6-3 and TRBJ1-2; a possible D gene is TRBD1 (6 bases). Per the germline V gene, CDR1 is MNHEY and CDR2 is SVGEGT. V dropped 5 bases and J dropped 3 bases, with 10 bases sitting between them. The CDR3 is 13 residues long. The CDR3 nucleotides read TGTGCCAGCAGTCCCTGGACAGACTATGGCTACACCTTC. Its translation is CASSPWTDYGYTF.

Written as DNA, the CDR3 is TGTGCCAGCAGCCCCGGACAGAGCACTGAAGCTTTCTTT. It codes for CASSPGQSTEAFF. The chain has TRBV7-3 and TRBJ1-1, with a possible D match to TRBD1 (6 bases). The V and J ends lost 5 bases and 4 bases respectively, with 11 bases between them. This CDR3 comprises 13 residues. Germline V CDR1 and CDR2: SGHTA, FQGTGA.

This clone was recorded only once. The chain recombines TRBV6-2 or TRBV6-3 with TRBJ1-1; TRBD1 agrees at 7 bases. Trimming at V came to 5 bases and at J to 1 base, leaving 1 base not matched to a gene. This CDR3 comprises 13 residues. Germline values: CDR1 MNHEY, CDR2 SVGEGT. CDR3 coding DNA: TGTGCCAGCAGTCGGACAGGGAACACTGAAGCTTTCTTT. It yields the protein CASSRTGNTEAFF.

The gene calls are TRBV4-2 and TRBJ2-1; D possibly corresponds to TRBD2 (5 bases). In germline, CDR1 is LGHNA, CDR2 YNFKEQ. This CDR3 has 16 residues. The ends were cut back, 0 bases at V and 4 bases at J, with 13 bases in the middle. This chain's CDR3 is CASSQDLLEGYNEQFF. The CDR3 DNA follows: TGTGCCAGCAGCCAAGATCTACTAGAGGGATACAATGAGCAGTTCTTC.

DNA for the CDR3: TGTGCCAGCAGCTTAACGCGTATACTCACAGATACGCAGTATTTT. Translated, it gives CASSLTRILTDTQYF. The chain links TRBV7-2 to TRBJ2-3; D unclear. CDR1 and CDR2 from the germline V gene are SGHTA and FQGNSA. The CDR3 runs 15 residues. V was shortened by 2 bases and J by 2 bases, with 11 bases between the two germline ends.

The chain employs TRBV21-1 and TRBJ1-4. TRBV21-1 is designated a pseudogene. The CDR3 runs 15 residues. The CDR3 protein is CASSKKGGTGDKLFF. The CDR3 region has the DNA TGTGCCAGCAGCAAAAAAGGCGGGACCGGAGACAAACTGTTTTTT.

This chain joins TRBV6-5 and TRBJ2-7; 8 positions agree with TRBD1. Germline CDR1 is MNHEY and CDR2 is SVGAGI. V shed 0 bases and J 0 bases; nucleotides not matched to a gene: 4. CDR3 length: 16 amino acids. CDR3 sequence (DNA): TGTGCCAGCAGTTACTCGGACAGGGCCCTCTCCTACGAGCAGTACTTC. Encoded protein: CASSYSDRALSYEQYF.

The CDR3 protein is CASSVGQGDYGYTF. DNA of the CDR3: TGCGCCAGCAGCGTAGGACAGGGAGACTATGGCTACACCTTC. The rearrangement uses TRBV5-1 and TRBJ1-2; 8 bases align to TRBD1. Trimming cost V 4 bases and J 3 bases; bases outside gene matches: 5. There are 14 residues in the CDR3. In germline, CDR1 is SGHRS, CDR2 YFSETQ.

The gene calls are TRBV2 and TRBJ2-1; perhaps TRBD1 as D (6 bases). Per the germline V gene, CDR1 is SNHLY and CDR2 is FYNNEI. The V gene lost 6 bases and the J gene lost 8 bases, with 8 bases spanning the gap. CDR3 length: 11 residues. CDR3 nucleotides: TGTGCCAGCAGAGCAGGGGATGAGCAGTTCTTC. Translation gives CASRAGDEQFF.

The V call is TRBV19, the J call TRBJ1-2, with 8 bases fitting TRBD1. The CDR3 spans 16 residues. Per the germline V gene, CDR1 is LNHDA and CDR2 is SQIVND (reference sequence). V lost 2 bases to trimming and J lost 3 bases; unmatched junction nucleotides: 8. The CDR3 region is CASSITDPQGDYGYTF. The CDR3, as DNA: TGTGCCAGTAGTATAACAGATCCACAGGGGGACTATGGCTACACCTTC.

This chain uses TRBV5-1 with TRBJ2-5; 13 bases match TRBD2. This CDR3 comprises 18 residues. Germline V gives CDR1 SGHRS, CDR2 YFSETQ. With V trimmed by 0 bases and J by 0 bases, 5 bases remained unmatched. Here the CDR3 reads CASSLELAGGPDQETQYF. The CDR3 DNA follows: TGCGCCAGCAGCTTGGAACTAGCGGGGGGGCCGGACCAAGAGACCCAGTACTTC.

For the CDR3, the DNA is TGTGCCAGCAGCCCTCAGGGGTTCGACACCGGGGAGCTGTTTTTT. It specifies CASSPQGFDTGELFF. The rearrangement uses TRBV7-9 and TRBJ2-2; a possible D gene is TRBD1 (6 bases). The CDR3 runs to 15 residues. CDR1 and CDR2 (germline): SEHNR, FQNEAQ (reference sequence). The V end lost 5 bases, the J end lost 3 bases, and 13 bases lay between the germline ends.

V usage is TRBV3-1 (or the pseudogene TRBV3-2) and J usage is TRBJ2-1, with 8 nucleotides matching TRBD2. Germline CDR1 and CDR2: LGHDT and YNNKEL (reference sequence). This CDR3 comprises 16 residues. The V gene end was trimmed by 2 bases and the J gene end by 3 bases; junction bases not matched to a gene: 6. The CDR3 DNA sequence: TGTGCCAGCAGCCAATGGACGACTAGCGACTACAATGAGCAGTTCTTC. It codes for CASSQWTTSDYNEQFF.

The J gene is TRBJ1-2, the V gene TRBV6-2 or TRBV6-3; 8 positions match TRBD1. This CDR3 is 13 amino acids long. After removal of 1 base from V and 7 bases from J, the junction contained 2 bases not matched to a gene. CDR1 is MNHEY, CDR2 SVGEGT, per germline. Written as DNA, the CDR3 is TGTGCCAGCAGTTACTTGACAGGGGTTGGCTACACCTTC. Translating it yields CASSYLTGVGYTF.

Comment on this clone: Additional DNA sequences in this sample encode the identical CDR3. The genes are TRBV28 and TRBJ2-1, with D hard to call. Trimming shortened V by 2 bases and J by 3 bases, and 5 bases separated the two germline ends. The CDR3 extends over 13 amino acids. Germline CDR1 MDHEN, CDR2 SYDVKM. This CDR3 is CASSLPGYNEQFF. CDR3 DNA: TGTGCCAGCAGTTTACCCGGCTACAATGAGCAGTTCTTC.

The chain joins TRBV19 to TRBJ1-6; no definite D call. V gave up 8 bases and J gave up 10 bases, with 9 bases separating them. This CDR3 is built from 11 residues. Germline V gene lookup returns CDR1 LNHDA and CDR2 SQIVND (reference sequence). CDR3 in amino acids: CASAGNSPLHF. The CDR3 DNA reads TGTGCCAGTGCGGGTAACTCACCCCTCCACTTT.

CDR3 bases: TGTGCCTGGAAGATACAGGGGACCTCCTCCTATGGCTACACCTTC. Protein: CAWKIQGTSSYGYTF. The chain has TRBV30 and TRBJ1-2; 7 bases map to TRBD1. Losses at the gene ends were 4 bases for V and 4 bases for J; bases not matched to a gene: 12. This CDR3 comprises 15 residues. CDR1 is GTSNPN and CDR2 is SVGIG in the germline V gene (reference sequence).

This chain uses TRBV28 with TRBJ1-2; D is unresolved. The CDR3 is 14 residues long. The germline V and J ends were trimmed by 4 bases and 2 bases, with 11 bases remaining between them. Germline CDR1 is MDHEN and CDR2 is SYDVKM. The CDR3 protein is CASSSLPLNYGYTF. CDR3 sequence (DNA): TGTGCCAGCAGTTCCCTCCCCTTAAACTATGGCTACACCTTC.

This clone was recorded only once. This chain uses TRBV9 with TRBJ2-7, with 8 bases fitting TRBD1. CDR3 length: 14 amino acids. CDR1 is SGDLS and CDR2 is YYNGEE in the germline V gene. Germline trimming cut 3 bases from V and 3 bases from J; bases unmatched to any gene: 5. Here the CDR3 DNA reads TGTGCCAGCAGCGGACCAGGGGGCGTCTACGAGCAGTACTTC. Translation: CASSGPGGVYEQYF.

The sample holds one count of this clone. The chain combines TRBV18 with TRBJ2-3; 7 bases align to TRBD1. CDR1 is KGHSH, CDR2 LQKENI, per germline. There are 16 residues in the CDR3. The V gene end was trimmed by 0 bases and the J gene end by 5 bases; junction bases not matched to a gene: 8. As DNA, the CDR3 is TGTGCCAGCTCACCACCTGTTGGGCAGGGGGAAGATACGCAGTATTTT. The encoded protein is CASSPPVGQGEDTQYF.

This chain connects TRBV6-5 to TRBJ1-1, with D unclear. The CDR3 consists of 13 residues. Per the germline V gene, CDR1 is MNHEY and CDR2 is SVGAGI. V lost 4 bases and J lost 1, with 7 bases in between. The CDR3 coding sequence is TGTGCCAGCAGTTGGGCGGGGAACACTGAAGCTTTCTTT. Its protein product is CASSWAGNTEAFF.

V gene TRBV24-1 combines with J gene TRBJ2-5; possible D gene TRBD2, 6 bases. V was pared by 4 bases and J by 5 bases, with 16 bases between. The CDR3 length is 15 residues. Germline V CDR1 and CDR2: KGHDR, SFDVKD. CDR3 residues: CATSDPRGSGETQYF. The DNA for the CDR3 is TGTGCCACCAGTGACCCCCGGGGGAGTGGCGAGACCCAGTACTTC.

The V and J genes are TRBV19 and TRBJ2-5, with 8 bases lining up with TRBD1. The CDR3 has 13 amino acids. Germline-derived CDR1 and CDR2 are LNHDA and SQIVND (reference sequence). The V and J ends lost 1 base and 5 bases, in that order; junction bases with no gene match: 0. The CDR3: CASSIGDRETQYF. CDR3 nucleotides: TGTGCCAGTAGTATAGGGGACAGGGAGACCCAGTACTTC.

The chain links TRBV4-3 to TRBJ2-1; TRBD1 aligns across 7 bases. This CDR3 region has 14 residues. With 3 bases clipped from V and 7 bases from J, the junction kept 6 bases outside the gene matches. The germline V gene has CDR1 LGHNA and CDR2 YSLEER. This CDR3 is CASSQVTGENEQFF. The CDR3, as DNA: TGCGCCAGCAGCCAGGTTACAGGGGAGAATGAGCAGTTCTTC.

CDR3 in DNA: TGTGCCATCAGACTAGCGGGAGAAGGGGCCGGGGAGCTGTTTTTT. This translates into CAIRLAGEGAGELFF. The chain joins TRBV10-3 to TRBJ2-2; the match to TRBD2 covers 11 bases. V was clipped by 6 bases and J by 6 bases; unmatched bases: 6. Per germline, CDR1 ENHRY and CDR2 SYGVKD. The CDR3 has 15 amino acids.

This chain uses TRBV6-5 with TRBJ2-7; TRBD2 is a possible D gene (5 bases). This CDR3 contains 15 residues. V lost 6 bases to trimming and J lost 5 bases, with 20 bases between them. The germline V gene has CDR1 MNHEY and CDR2 SVGAGI. CDR3 sequence reads: CASSGTGVSNDEQYF. CDR3 nucleotides: TGTGCCAGCAGCGGAACCGGGGTTTCCAACGACGAGCAGTACTTC.

This chain uses TRBV2 with TRBJ2-1; TRBD1 might be the D (6 bases). V gave up 6 bases and J gave up 10 bases, with 19 bases separating them. This CDR3 contains 14 residues. CDR1 is SNHLY and CDR2 is FYNNEI in the germline V gene. Here the CDR3 DNA reads TGTGCCAGCAGCATTTTGAAAGTAGGGGGAGAGCAGTTCTTC. It specifies CASSILKVGGEQFF.

This clone was seen a few times. The chain joins TRBV11-2 to TRBJ1-4; 7 nucleotides align to TRBD1. CDR3 length: 15 residues. Trimming removed 6 bases from V and 6 bases from J; junction bases left unmatched: 10. Germline-derived CDR1 and CDR2 are SGHAT and FQNNGV. CDR3 DNA sequence: TGTGCCAGCAGAAAAAGGCAGGGGGTGGATGAAAAACTGTTTTTT. It is translated as CASRKRQGVDEKLFF.

V gene TRBV27 combines with J gene TRBJ1-5, with unresolved D. The CDR3 contains 12 residues. The V end was cut by 5 bases, the J end by 3 bases, with 5 bases between. Germline lookup yields CDR1 MNHEY and CDR2 SMNVEV (reference sequence). In nucleotides, the CDR3 is TGTGCCAGCAGTGGGCTCAATCAGCCCCAGCATTTT. Translating it yields CASSGLNQPQHF.